This TCR beta chain was sequenced during a study of Graves' ophthalmopathy and Graves' hyperthyroidism (dated by TCRdb to about 2018). Broadly, across the study: Peripheral blood samples were taken at the time of initial diagnosis, before any treatment was given. To explore V-J signatures that separate ophthalmopathy from hyperthyroidism, a discovery set of about a hundred patients was enrolled, consisting of approximately 45 with ophthalmopathy and roughly 57 with stable hyperthyroidism. In roughly six hyperthyroidism patients, the T-cell repertoire of thyroid tissue was compared with the T-cell repertoire of blood. An independent validation cohort comprised 18 hyperthyroidism patients and over 15 patients who later progressed from hyperthyroidism to ophthalmopathy. The study used signatures of the TCR beta repertoire to tell Graves' ophthalmopathy apart from Graves' hyperthyroidism and to predict which patients would progress to ophthalmopathy. In total, around 140 blood samples were TCR-sequenced: approximately 42 ophthalmopathy, some 75 hyperthyroidism and 17 hyperthyroidism-to-ophthalmopathy patients. Following sample collection, hyperthyroidism patients were given methimazole at a starting dose of 30 mg daily, and ophthalmopathy patients were given high-dose intravenous methylprednisolone.

Ophthalmopathy patients had moderately to severely active disease, Clinical Activity Score of at least 3, NOSPECS grade of at least 4, and disease duration under 3 months. Patients with other autoimmune diseases, uncontrolled infections, pregnancy or lactation were excluded from the study. Clinical symptoms, serum thyroxine, TRAb, thyroid ultrasound and orbital computed tomography formed the basis of the diagnosis. PBMCs were isolated from around 10 ml of fresh peripheral blood by Ficoll-Paque density gradient centrifugation. Total RNA was extracted with Trizol reagent and quality-checked on an Agilent 2100 Bioanalyzer. General findings and caveats noted by the study authors: In cross-validation, the 13-signature model distinguished ophthalmopathy from stable hyperthyroidism with around 90% sensitivity and around 84% specificity, while in the test set the corresponding values were roughly 80% and 75%. Most expanded thyroid clonotypes with frequency above 0.001 were also detected in blood, suggesting blood repertoires may reflect the thyroid immune response. In validation, the model predicted ophthalmopathy progression with 55% to 71% sensitivity and roughly 72% specificity; 12 predicted patients were CT-confirmed with GO in a median of approximately six months. No statistical method was used to set the sample size in advance, and the investigators knew which group each participant was assigned to.

On this clonotype itself: Its target antigen remains unknown. No qualities accompany the bases; no much larger clone lies one base away.

Including the terminal cysteine and phenylalanine, the CDR3 comprises 14 residues. Only the CDR3 region is kept as DNA, spanning 42 bases read in frame from base 1. CDR1 and CDR2 are drawn from the germline V gene: SGHRS, YFSETQ. V is pared back by 6 bases and J by 2 bases, with 14 bases lying between the germline termini. For repertoire sequencing, TCR beta CDR3 regions were amplified from RNA transcripts. The first round of RT-PCR was done with HTBI primers and the Qiagen OneStep RT-PCR kit, and was followed by a second round of multiplex PCR, then size selection and purification. Sequencing of the libraries was carried out on an Illumina HiSeq2000 in paired-end mode with 100 bp reads. Per the source publication's procedure: SOAPnuke was used to process the reads, removing any read that contained adapters or uncalled bases, had a mean Phred below 15, or lacked an exact match to the constant primer or identifier. High-quality paired reads were merged with COPE v1.2.5. Each unique nucleotide sequence was treated as a clonotype, and MiTCR v1.1 was used to align the clonotypes to the IMGT TRB V, D and J references. The analysis was limited to V-J combinations with a frequency above 0.0001, which together covered about 99% of repertoires. A TCR clonal expansion and chaos score per V-J combination was defined as the ratio of F50 clonal expansion to chaos observed in the TCRdist matrix. Welch's t-statistics and random forest were used to reduce the features to 13 V-J combinations, which were then used as input to a naive Bayes classifier. The similarity between thyroid and blood repertoires was quantified using the Morisita-Horn index. TCRdb itself trimmed the public reads at Q25 with fastp, ran MiXCR and retained productive beta chains. Rows are combined by CDR3 protein, so each entry shows the most common genes and DNA. TCRdb assigned the V and J calls; the authors' analysis was not used. Within this sample are hundreds of thousands of distinct CDR3 sequences, with about two fifths of them counted one time only. The top ten clonotypes cover over 2.5% of the sample.

The sequence derives from an adult man with Graves' ophthalmopathy. This chain joins TRBV5-1 to TRBJ2-5, with the D segment possibly TRBD1 or TRBD2, each aligning over 6 bases. The material sequenced was peripheral blood. DNA sequence: TGCGCCAGCACCTCCGGGGGCAGTCAAGAGACCCAGTACTTC. Translated, it gives CASTSGGSQETQYF. With the rest looked up from the reference TRBV5-1 and TRBJ2-5 genes rather than sequenced, the full variable domain is KAGVTQTPRYLIKTRGQQVTLSCSPISGHRSVSWYQQTPGQGLQFLFEYFSETQRNKGNFPGRFSGRQFSNSRSEMNVSTLELGDSALYLCASTSGGSQETQYFGPGTRLLVL.